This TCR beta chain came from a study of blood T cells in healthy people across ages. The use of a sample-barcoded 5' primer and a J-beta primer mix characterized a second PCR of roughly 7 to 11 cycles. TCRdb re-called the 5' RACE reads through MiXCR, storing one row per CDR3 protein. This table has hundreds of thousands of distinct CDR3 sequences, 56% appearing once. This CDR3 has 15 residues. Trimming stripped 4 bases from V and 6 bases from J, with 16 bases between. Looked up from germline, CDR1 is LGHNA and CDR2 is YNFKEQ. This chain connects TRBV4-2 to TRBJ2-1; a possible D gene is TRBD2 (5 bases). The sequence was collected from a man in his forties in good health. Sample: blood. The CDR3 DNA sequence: TGTGCCAGCAGCCGGGAAACGGGAATCCGCAATGAGCAGTTCTTC. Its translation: CASSRETGIRNEQFF.